This entry is about one T cell receptor (beta chain). The data derive from a study of lymphopenia after photon versus proton radiotherapy. Sequencing was performed with immunoSEQ multiplex PCR; in TCRdb, only in-frame clones are kept and a portion is missing. The sample has more than 25,000 clones, about 87% seen once. V gave up 0 bases and J gave up 4 bases; unmatched junction bases: 11. The CDR3 contains 17 residues. Germline V gene sequence: CDR1 MGHRA, CDR2 YSYEKL. Sequencing was performed on peripheral blood, taken from a patient treated with proton-based radiotherapy. The chain couples TRBV4-1 to TRBJ2-5, with 7 bases aligning to TRBD1. The TCR was taken from a woman in her fifties or sixties with cholangiocarcinoma. Some clones in this sample may be carry-over from other donors' samples. CDR3 nucleotides: TGCGCCAGCAGCCAAGACTCCTCCTGGACAGGCGGAGAGACCCAGTACTTC. Encoded protein: CASSQDSSWTGGETQYF.